The 27 T cell receptor beta chains given below trace back to one sample, sequenced in a study of response to subunit inactivated influenza vaccine. TCRdb used MiXCR to reprocess the RT-PCR reads, holding one entry per CDR3 protein. The sample lists over 750,000 distinct CDR3 sequences, 20% to 25% seen once, with more than 8.5% in the top ten. The sequences come from PBMCs from blood, collected more than 4 days after vaccination. These receptors originate from a man aged 45 to 65 who received an inactivated influenza vaccine.

This clonotype was found a few times. The rearrangement joins TRBV6-5 to TRBJ1-2; possible D gene TRBD1, 6 bases. This CDR3 spans 14 amino acids. V dropped 2 bases and J dropped 6 bases, with 13 bases sitting between them. Germline CDR1 and CDR2: MNHEY and SVGAGI. The CDR3 DNA sequence: TGTGCCAGCAGTTACACAGGACAGTGGGATGGCTACACCTTC. The encoded protein is CASSYTGQWDGYTF.

This clonotype was found a few times. The chain uses TRBV5-1 and TRBJ2-2; maybe TRBD2 (6 bases). The CDR3 sequence is 13 residues long. V was cut by 3 bases and J by 6 bases, with 9 bases left in between. Germline CDR1 reads SGHRS; CDR2 reads YFSETQ. CDR3 coding DNA: TGCGCCAGCAGCTATAGACTAGCCGGGGAGCTGTTTTTT. It codes for CASSYRLAGELFF.

This clonotype was observed at least ten times. The rearrangement joins TRBV10-3 to TRBJ1-2, with a tentative D call TRBD1 (5 bases). This CDR3 has 13 amino acids. CDR1 ENHRY and CDR2 SYGVKD come from the germline V gene. V was trimmed by 7 bases and J by 0 bases, leaving 9 bases between them. The CDR3 protein is CAIKDIANYGYTF. In nucleotides, the CDR3 is TGTGCCATCAAGGACATTGCTAACTATGGCTACACCTTC.

This clonotype has more than one count but fewer than ten. The chain carries TRBV20-1 and TRBJ2-1; D remains unclear. Per germline, CDR1 DFQATT and CDR2 SNEGSKA (reference sequence). V gave up 1 base and J gave up 8 bases, with 9 bases separating them. The CDR3 has 12 amino acids. CDR3 loop: CSARALVYEQFF. Written as DNA, the CDR3 is TGCAGTGCTAGAGCTCTAGTATATGAGCAGTTCTTC.

The chain couples TRBV7-2 to TRBJ2-1, with D unclear. The CDR3 has 13 amino acids. Trimming removed 6 bases at V and 5 bases at J, with 11 bases between. Per the germline V gene, CDR1 is SGHTA and CDR2 is FQGNSA. The CDR3 region is CASRLSTDNEQFF. The CDR3 DNA follows: TGTGCCAGCAGATTGAGCACTGACAATGAGCAGTTCTTC.

This clonotype was recorded a few times. The CDR3 here is CARTLAGETTSYNEQFF. The CDR3, as DNA: TGTGCCCGGACGCTAGCGGGGGAAACAACCTCCTACAATGAGCAGTTCTTC. This chain uses TRBV30 with TRBJ2-1; 10 bases match TRBD2. The V gene end was trimmed by 8 bases and the J gene end by 0 bases; junction bases not matched to a gene: 13. This CDR3 comprises 17 residues. Germline V gene lookup returns CDR1 GTSNPN and CDR2 SVGIG (reference sequence).

This clonotype was seen a few times. CDR3 sequence: CASSRGLAGNNEQFF. The CDR3 bases are TGTGCCAGCAGCCGGGGACTAGCGGGAAACAATGAGCAGTTCTTC. V usage is TRBV12-3 or TRBV12-4 and J usage is TRBJ2-1; 13 nucleotides align to TRBD2. The V segment lost 6 bases and the J segment 5 bases; nucleotides outside the gene matches: 4. The CDR3 is 15 residues long.

This clonotype was recorded a few times. The chain employs TRBV4-1 and TRBJ2-3; perhaps TRBD1 as D (7 bases). The V end lost 0 bases, the J end lost 4 bases, and 17 bases lay between the germline ends. The CDR3 totals 17 residues. Germline V gene sequence: CDR1 MGHRA, CDR2 YSYEKL. The CDR3 reads CASSQDRQGGVPDTQYF. The DNA of the CDR3 is TGCGCCAGCAGCCAAGATCGACAGGGAGGTGTTCCAGATACGCAGTATTTT.

There are a few counts of this clonotype. The chain has TRBV5-5 and TRBJ2-5; 9 nucleotides match TRBD1. The J segment lost 5 bases and the V segment lost 3 bases, leaving 14 bases of the junction unmatched. Germline V gene lookup returns CDR1 SGHKS and CDR2 YYEKEE (reference sequence). CDR3 length: 17 amino acids. The CDR3 sequence: CASSSIPGGQGSETQYF. The CDR3 nucleotides are TGTGCCAGCAGCTCAATTCCTGGGGGACAGGGCTCTGAGACCCAGTACTTC. The full variable domain, completed using reference TRBV5-5 and TRBJ2-5, is DAGVTQSPTHLIKTRGQQVTLRCSPISGHKSVSWYQQVLGQGPQFIFQYYEKEERGRGNFPDRFSARQFPNYSSELNVNALLLGDSALYLCASSSIPGGQGSETQYFGPGTRLLVL.

This clonotype has just a few counts. This chain joins TRBV20-1 and TRBJ2-7, with D uncertain. Germline CDR1 DFQATT, CDR2 SNEGSKA (reference sequence). The CDR3 length is 13 residues. The V gene lost 3 bases and the J gene lost 0 bases, with 9 bases spanning the gap. DNA of the CDR3: TGCAGTGCTAGGGACGCGAGCTCCTACGAGCAGTACTTC. This gives the protein CSARDASSYEQYF.

The chain employs TRBV20-1 and TRBJ2-7; 9 nucleotides match TRBD2. Unmatched junction bases numbered 11, after V lost 5 bases and J lost 0 bases. This CDR3 has 16 residues. Looked up from germline, CDR1 is DFQATT and CDR2 is SNEGSKA (reference sequence). CDR3 region: CSALGLARLSSYEQYF. CDR3 DNA: TGCAGTGCTCTCGGACTAGCGAGACTTAGCTCCTACGAGCAGTACTTC.

The chain carries TRBV7-2 and TRBJ1-5, with D perhaps TRBD1 (6 bases). The CDR3 extends over 16 amino acids. The germline V and J ends were trimmed by 4 bases and 1 base, with 14 bases remaining between them. The V gene's germline CDR1 is SGHTA and CDR2 FQGNSA. CDR3: CASSSRRGGSNQPQHF. In DNA form, the CDR3 reads TGTGCCAGCAGCTCTCGGAGGGGGGGCAGCAATCAGCCCCAGCATTTT.

This clonotype was found many times. The junction does not match germline at one end; this may be a read error. This chain uses TRBV11-2 with TRBJ2-5, with TRBD2 matching 7 bases. This CDR3 is 14 amino acids long. In germline, CDR1 is SGHAT, CDR2 FQNNGV. This CDR3 is CASSLSGGRETQYF. CDR3 in DNA: TGCGCCAGCAGCTTGTCGGGAGGACGGGAGACCCAGTACTTC.

This clonotype occurred a few times. The rearrangement uses TRBV20-1 and TRBJ2-7; TRBD2 aligns across 11 bases. CDR3 size: 16 residues. J was trimmed by 0 bases and V by 0 bases; bases with no gene match: 4. The germline V gene encodes CDR1 DFQATT and CDR2 SNEGSKA (reference sequence). CDR3 in amino acids: CSARDPGTSGSYEQYF. The CDR3, as DNA: TGCAGTGCTAGAGACCCCGGGACTAGCGGCTCCTACGAGCAGTACTTC.

Here the CDR3 DNA reads TGCGCCAGCAGCCAAGAAGCCACTAGCGAATACCAAGAGACCCAGTACTTC. Its protein is CASSQEATSEYQETQYF. The chain carries TRBV4-3 and TRBJ2-5; the match to TRBD2 covers 7 bases. Trimming at V came to 0 bases and at J to 0 bases, leaving 7 bases not matched to a gene. Germline assignment: CDR1 LGHNA and CDR2 YSLEER. This CDR3 region has 17 residues.

V is TRBV20-1 and J is TRBJ2-1; 8 nucleotides agree with TRBD2. Germline V gene lookup returns CDR1 DFQATT and CDR2 SNEGSKA (reference sequence). J gave up 4 bases and V 3 bases, and 8 bases lay outside the gene matches. This CDR3 has 15 residues. This CDR3 reads CSARFLAGGYNEQFF. For the CDR3, the DNA is TGCAGTGCTAGGTTCCTAGCGGGCGGTTACAATGAGCAGTTCTTC.

This clonotype was seen only once. This chain connects TRBV4-2 to TRBJ2-5; 9 bases are a match to TRBD2. V shed 0 bases, J shed 3 bases, and the junction held 8 bases outside the gene matches. Germline CDR1 reads LGHNA; CDR2 reads YNFKEQ. The CDR3 covers 17 residues. As DNA, the CDR3 is TGTGCCAGCAGCCAAGATTGGCTAGCGGGAATCAAAGAGACCCAGTACTTC. Translating gives CASSQDWLAGIKETQYF.

This rearrangement joins TRBV5-1 to TRBJ2-1, with D maybe TRBD1 (6 bases). V lost 7 bases and J lost 5, with 10 bases in between. This CDR3 contains 12 residues. Germline CDR1 is SGHRS and CDR2 is YFSETQ. Here the CDR3 reads CASGRGDNEQFF. CDR3 in DNA: TGCGCCAGCGGCAGGGGAGACAATGAGCAGTTCTTC.

The rearrangement joins TRBV5-1 to TRBJ2-5; weak D call: TRBD2 (6 bases). V was pared by 4 bases and J by 4 bases, with 17 bases between. CDR1 SGHRS and CDR2 YFSETQ come from the germline V gene. This CDR3 is 15 amino acids long. In nucleotides, the CDR3 is TGCGCCAGCAGCATTGGACTACCTCGGGGAGAGACCCAGTACTTC. Translating it yields CASSIGLPRGETQYF.

The chain's CDR3 is CASSSDRDQPQHF. The CDR3 DNA sequence: TGTGCCAGCAGTTCGGACAGGGATCAGCCCCAGCATTTT. This chain joins TRBV5-5 and TRBJ1-5; TRBD1 aligns across 8 bases. Trimming removed 5 bases from V and 5 bases from J; junction bases left unmatched: 3. There are 13 residues in the CDR3. Germline V gene sequence: CDR1 SGHKS, CDR2 YYEKEE (reference sequence). Filled out from reference TRBV5-5 and TRBJ1-5, the complete variable domain reads DAGVTQSPTHLIKTRGQQVTLRCSPISGHKSVSWYQQVLGQGPQFIFQYYEKEERGRGNFPDRFSARQFPNYSSELNVNALLLGDSALYLCASSSDRDQPQHFGDGTRLSIL.

The V call is TRBV7-3, the J call TRBJ2-7, with D uncertain. The CDR3 length is 12 residues. The germline CDR1 and CDR2 sequences are SGHTA and FQGTGA. Trimming stripped 8 bases from V and 5 bases from J, with 13 bases between. For the CDR3, the DNA is TGTGCCAGCGGGAATGGGTGGAACGAGCAGTACTTC. Translated: CASGNGWNEQYF.

This clonotype occurred a few times. J is TRBJ1-2 and V is TRBV20-1, with a tentative D call TRBD1 (5 bases). Per germline, CDR1 DFQATT and CDR2 SNEGSKA (reference sequence). The CDR3 is 14 residues long. V lost 3 bases, J lost 1 base, and 12 bases lay in between. The CDR3: CSASFQGLNYGYTF. CDR3 DNA: TGCAGTGCTAGCTTTCAGGGACTTAACTATGGCTACACCTTC.

Only a few counts were recorded for this clonotype. The chain carries TRBV20-1 and TRBJ1-6; 7 bases fit TRBD1. V lost 5 bases, J lost 7 bases, and 11 bases stayed unmatched. This CDR3 spans 15 amino acids. Germline V CDR1 and CDR2: DFQATT, SNEGSKA (reference sequence). The CDR3 bases are TGCAGTGCTCTACCGGGACAGATGATGAATTCACCCCTCCACTTT. Translated: CSALPGQMMNSPLHF.

The chain couples TRBV5-1 to TRBJ2-6, with 12 bases matching TRBD2. The CDR3 is 19 amino acids. Trimming took 4 bases from V and 0 from J; bases not matched to a gene: 8. Looked up from germline, CDR1 is SGHRS and CDR2 is YFSETQ. CDR3 sequence (DNA): TGCGCCAGCAGCGTGAGACTAGCGGGGGCGAGCTCTGGGGCCAACGTCCTGACTTTC. This gives the protein CASSVRLAGASSGANVLTF.

This clonotype came up a few times. The chain carries TRBV25-1 and TRBJ2-5, with a possible D match to TRBD1 (5 bases). The CDR3 runs 13 residues. CDR1 and CDR2 (germline): MGHDK, SYGVNS. V was shortened by 3 bases and J by 5 bases, with 10 bases between the two germline ends. The CDR3 nucleotides are TGTGCCAGCAGTGATTGGGGCATGGAGACCCAGTACTTC. Amino acid sequence: CASSDWGMETQYF.

This clonotype was seen more than once but under ten times. This rearrangement joins TRBV20-1 to TRBJ2-7, with a weak D call TRBD2 (5 bases). The CDR3 length is 12 residues. The germline V gene encodes CDR1 DFQATT and CDR2 SNEGSKA (reference sequence). Trimming pared 0 bases from V and 4 bases from J, leaving 7 bases between. CDR3 sequence reads: CSARDRRYEQYF. As DNA, the CDR3 is TGCAGTGCTAGAGATAGGAGGTACGAGCAGTACTTC.

With regard to this clonotype: A junction boundary mismatches the germline segment, possibly from a read error. The chain carries TRBV29-1 and TRBJ2-6, with D perhaps matching TRBD1 (6 bases). The CDR3 has 14 amino acids. The germline gives CDR1 SQVTM, CDR2 ANQGSEA. CDR3 sequence (DNA): TGCAGCGTCTCGGACAGCTCTGGGGCCAGCGTCCTGACTTTC. This gives the protein CSVSDSSGASVLTF.